The rows below give T cell receptor beta chains drawn from one sample of a study of read filtering for tumor transcriptome and immune sequencing. In TCRdb, the reads were re-called with MiXCR into one record per CDR3 protein. The repertoire holds more than 20,000 distinct CDR3 sequences, with 20% to 25% as singletons. Sequences were obtained from a population of CD138-negative cells sorted from bone marrow. Receptors originate from a donor at least 40 years old with multiple myeloma. Each CDR3 is given with its conserved first and last residue. A D gene is named only where the DNA matches it firmly. Not all rows give a size; the values are once, few, many and, for expanded clones, a class.

D gene	clone size	J gene	V gene	CDR3 protein	CDR3 DNA
NA	many	TRBJ2-7	TRBV19	CATGRSYEQYF	TGTGCCACCGGACGGTCCTACGAGCAGTACTTC
TRBD2	many	TRBJ2-5	TRBV5-1	CASSLARLLRERETQYF	TGCGCCAGCAGCTTGGCCCGTTTACTGCGGGAGAGGGAGACCCAGTACTTC
NA	many	TRBJ2-3	TRBV30	CAWSVGVDRNTDTQYF	TGTGCCTGGAGTGTAGGTGTGGACAGAAACACAGATACGCAGTATTTT
TRBD1	many	TRBJ2-3	TRBV12-3/TRBV12-4	CASSLDRVADTQYF	TGTGCCAGCAGTTTGGACAGGGTGGCAGATACGCAGTATTTT
NA	few	TRBJ1-2	TRBV2	CASRPSTSSLSNYGYTF	TGTGCCAGCAGACCTTCGACAAGTTCCCTCTCTAACTATGGCTACACCTTC
TRBD2	many	TRBJ2-5	TRBV27	CASRRLAGEETQYF	TGTGCCAGCAGGCGACTAGCGGGAGAAGAGACCCAGTACTTC
NA	many	TRBJ2-1	TRBV19	CASSTVWNEQFF	TGTGCCAGTAGTACGGTTTGGAATGAGCAGTTCTTC
NA	many	TRBJ2-7	TRBV28	CASSPTGRYEQYF	TGTGCCAGCAGCCCCACGGGCAGATACGAGCAGTACTTC
NA	NA	TRBJ2-3	TRBV19	CASSIGRSTDTQYF	TGTGCCAGTAGTATTGGGAGGAGCACAGATACGCAGTATTTT
NA	many	TRBJ2-2	TRBV10-3	CAISGTANTGELFF	TGTGCCATCTCCGGGACGGCGAACACCGGGGAGCTGTTTTTT
TRBD2	NA	TRBJ2-1	TRBV11-1	CASSSIGSGHYNEQFF	TGTGCCAGCAGCTCCATAGGTAGCGGGCATTACAATGAGCAGTTCTTC
NA	many	TRBJ2-7	TRBV6-6	CASRQDRVSSYEQYF	TGTGCCAGCAGACAGGACAGAGTATCCTCCTACGAGCAGTACTTC